What follows are 29 T cell receptor beta chains derived from one specimen sequenced in a study of cytotoxic CD8 clonotypes in ibrutinib-treated CLL. TCRdb's copy holds only in-frame clones and misses some; the assay was immunoSEQ multiplex PCR. The table records more than 200,000 clones, 70% of them present only once. The sample in question was PBMCs, obtained after 24 months of ibrutinib treatment. Source of these receptors: a human donor with chronic lymphocytic leukemia.

The J gene is TRBJ1-2, the V gene TRBV5-1; the D is unclear. V was cut by 0 bases and J by 4 bases, with 16 bases left in between. The CDR3 consists of 16 residues. In germline, CDR1 is SGHRS, CDR2 YFSETQ. CDR3 sequence reads: CASSLAATPGTYGYTF. In nucleotides, the CDR3 is TGCGCCAGCAGCTTGGCGGCCACTCCAGGTACCTATGGCTACACCTTC. Filled out from reference TRBV5-1 and TRBJ1-2, the complete variable domain reads KAGVTQTPRYLIKTRGQQVTLSCSPISGHRSVSWYQQTPGQGLQFLFEYFSETQRNKGNFPGRFSGRQFSNSRSEMNVSTLELGDSALYLCASSLAATPGTYGYTFGSGTRLTVV.

This chain joins TRBV19 and TRBJ2-1; TRBD1 or TRBD2 may be the D gene (5 bases each). Trimming took off 9 bases at V and 2 bases at J, with 14 bases between the two ends. The CDR3 covers 14 residues. Germline CDR1 reads LNHDA; CDR2 reads SQIVND (reference sequence). The CDR3 nucleotides read TGTGCCAGCCAGGCAGGGACCGCCTACAATGAGCAGTTCTTC. Residues: CASQAGTAYNEQFF.

This chain uses TRBV15 with TRBJ1-1; D unresolved. In germline, CDR1 is LNHNV, CDR2 YYDKDF (reference sequence). There are 13 residues in the CDR3. The V end lost 1 base, the J end lost 6 bases, and 9 bases lay between the germline ends. The CDR3 nucleotides read TGTGCCACCAGCAGAGGGTTTGGGGCTGAAGCTTTCTTT. Amino acids: CATSRGFGAEAFF.

The chain employs TRBV6-1 and TRBJ2-7, with D unresolved. V lost 0 bases to trimming and J lost 3 bases, with 12 bases between them. This CDR3 has 15 amino acids. The germline gives CDR1 MNHNS, CDR2 SASEGT. CDR3 loop: CASSEALGIYYEQYF. CDR3 in DNA: TGTGCCAGCAGTGAAGCGCTTGGGATCTACTACGAGCAGTACTTC.

The chain uses TRBV28 and TRBJ1-5, with 8 bases fitting TRBD1. Germline CDR1 reads MDHEN; CDR2 reads SYDVKM. V shed 9 bases, J shed 5 bases, and the junction held 12 bases outside the gene matches. The CDR3 loop spans 15 amino acids. This chain's CDR3 is CASWAWQGADQPQHF. In DNA form, the CDR3 reads TGTGCCAGTTGGGCATGGCAGGGGGCGGATCAGCCCCAGCATTTT.

The chain has TRBV4-3 and TRBJ2-1; 8 bases align to TRBD1. Germline V gene data show CDR1 as LGHNA and CDR2 as YSLEER. V trimming: 8 bases; J trimming: 4 bases; junction bases outside the gene matches: 10. The CDR3 length is 15 residues. The CDR3, as DNA: TGCGCCAGCGCGGTATCGAGACAGGGGTACAATGAGCAGTTCTTC. Translating gives CASAVSRQGYNEQFF.

The chain joins TRBV6-5 to TRBJ2-7, with D tentatively TRBD2 (5 bases). Germline V gene data show CDR1 as MNHEY and CDR2 as SVGAGI. V gave up 8 bases and J gave up 7 bases, with 12 bases separating them. This CDR3 spans 11 amino acids. The CDR3 spells CASHLGREQYF. The CDR3 DNA is TGTGCCAGCCATCTTGGGAGAGAGCAGTACTTC.

The chain couples TRBV5-7 to TRBJ2-7, with 9 bases aligning to TRBD2. TRBV5-7 is annotated as an ORF whose role is uncertain. The CDR3 is 15 residues long. V was pared by 2 bases and J by 2 bases, with 5 bases of the junction left unmatched. In nucleotides, the CDR3 is TGTGCCAGCAGCTTTAGCGGGAGAACTACCTACGAGCAGTACTTC. It codes for CASSFSGRTTYEQYF.

Here the CDR3 DNA reads TGTGCCAGCAGTTACTCGATCGGGACACGATACTACGAGCAGTACTTC. This gives the protein CASSYSIGTRYYEQYF. V gene TRBV6-5 combines with J gene TRBJ2-7; possibly TRBD1 for D (6 bases). The V end was cut by 0 bases, the J end by 3 bases, with 15 bases between. CDR3 size: 16 residues. CDR1 MNHEY and CDR2 SVGAGI come from the germline V gene.

The chain links TRBV27 to TRBJ2-1; TRBD1 is a possible D gene (5 bases). Germline loops: CDR1 MNHEY, CDR2 SMNVEV (reference sequence). This CDR3 spans 15 amino acids. Trimming removed 6 bases from V and 0 bases from J, with 12 bases in between. For the CDR3, the DNA is TGTGCCAGCAGGCGACAGCCAAGCTCCTACAATGAGCAGTTCTTC. It encodes CASRRQPSSYNEQFF.

The genes are TRBV29-1 and TRBJ1-1; the D is unclear. This CDR3 spans 12 amino acids. Trimming stripped 6 bases from V and 3 bases from J, with 11 bases between. CDR1 and CDR2 from the germline V gene are SQVTM and ANQGSEA. Written as DNA, the CDR3 is TGCAGCGTAGACCAAACAGACACTGAAGCTTTCTTT. Its protein is CSVDQTDTEAFF.

Only one count was recorded for this clone. The V and J genes are TRBV29-1 and TRBJ2-3; D is ambiguous. V was shortened by 4 bases and J by 2 bases, with 10 bases between the two germline ends. This CDR3 is built from 13 residues. CDR1 and CDR2 (germline): SQVTM, ANQGSEA. The CDR3 is CSVAQLLTDTQYF. For the CDR3, the DNA is TGCAGCGTTGCCCAACTTCTCACAGATACGCAGTATTTT.

The rearrangement uses TRBV9 and TRBJ2-5; 8 nucleotides agree with TRBD1. The CDR3 covers 14 residues. Germline V gene lookup returns CDR1 SGDLS and CDR2 YYNGEE. The V gene end was trimmed by 1 base and the J gene end by 4 bases; junction bases not matched to a gene: 3. The CDR3 here is CASSVQGAGETQYF. CDR3 in DNA: TGTGCCAGCAGCGTACAGGGGGCAGGAGAGACCCAGTACTTC.

The chain couples TRBV11-3 to TRBJ1-1; possibly TRBD1 for D (5 bases). Per the germline V gene, CDR1 is SGHNT and CDR2 is YENEEA. Trimming cost V 5 bases and J 1 base, with 11 bases left between them. There are 14 residues in the CDR3. CDR3 bases: TGTGCCAGCAGCGGTTTGGGGGGGAACACTGAAGCTTTCTTT. Protein sequence: CASSGLGGNTEAFF.

The chain links TRBV10-3 to TRBJ1-3; no reliable D call. The germline gives CDR1 ENHRY, CDR2 SYGVKD. With 2 bases removed from V and 3 bases from J, the gap between germline ends came to 14 bases. The CDR3 contains 16 residues. The CDR3, as DNA: TGTGCCATCAGTGAGACCCCGGGTGAGCTTGGAAACACCATATATTTT. This codes for CAISETPGELGNTIYF.

This sequence joins TRBV5-1 and TRBJ2-7, with D possibly TRBD2 on 6 matching bases. V shed 5 bases and J shed 2 bases, with 14 bases lying between them. This CDR3 has 14 residues. Germline CDR1 reads SGHRS; CDR2 reads YFSETQ. In nucleotides, the CDR3 is TGCGCCAGCAGAGTGGGGGGACCCACCTACGAGCAGTACTTC. Translated: CASRVGGPTYEQYF.

V usage is TRBV5-1 and J usage is TRBJ2-1, with 11 bases lining up with TRBD1. The CDR3 extends over 15 amino acids. The J segment lost 4 bases and the V segment lost 4 bases, leaving 4 bases of the junction unmatched. The V gene's germline CDR1 is SGHRS and CDR2 YFSETQ. CDR3 sequence reads: CASSAGTGGYNEQFF. The CDR3 DNA is TGCGCCAGCAGCGCCGGGACAGGGGGATACAATGAGCAGTTCTTC.

The gene calls are TRBV28 and TRBJ2-6; D is uncertain. The CDR3 is 14 amino acids. Per germline, CDR1 MDHEN and CDR2 SYDVKM. V lost 6 bases and J 5 bases, leaving 11 bases between the germline ends. The CDR3 coding sequence is TGTGCCAGCAGAGGTTCCCAGTGGGCCAACGTCCTGACTTTC. It encodes CASRGSQWANVLTF.

The chain carries TRBV5-6 and TRBJ2-7; the match to TRBD1 covers 10 bases. Germline-derived CDR1 and CDR2 are SGHDT and YYEEEE. The trim removed 4 bases at V and 3 bases at J, leaving 4 bases unmatched. This CDR3 region has 14 residues. The CDR3 loop is CASSPGQGFYEQYF. DNA for the CDR3: TGTGCCAGCAGCCCGGGACAGGGGTTCTACGAGCAGTACTTC.

The DNA of the CDR3 is TGTGCCAGCAGCCGGGAGGGCCCTAGTCTGACAGATACGCAGTATTTT. Translating gives CASSREGPSLTDTQYF. The genes are TRBV11-1 and TRBJ2-3; 8 nucleotides align to TRBD2. The CDR3 runs to 16 residues. CDR1 and CDR2 (germline): SGHAT, FQDESV (reference sequence). The trim removed 5 bases at V and 3 bases at J, leaving 10 bases unmatched.

This rearrangement joins TRBV4-3 to TRBJ1-2; D is ambiguous. Trimming took off 0 bases at V and 1 base at J, with 12 bases between the two ends. This CDR3 is built from 16 residues. The germline CDR1 and CDR2 sequences are LGHNA and YSLEER. The CDR3 DNA reads TGCGCCAGCAGCCAAGATCTGCCGAATATTAACTATGGCTACACCTTC. It encodes CASSQDLPNINYGYTF.

This clone was seen just once. The chain is built from TRBV27 and TRBJ2-7; TRBD2 agrees at 8 bases. Unmatched junction bases numbered 2, after V lost 4 bases and J lost 0 bases. The germline V gene encodes CDR1 MNHEY and CDR2 SMNVEV (reference sequence). The CDR3 loop spans 14 amino acids. CDR3 region: CASSWTSTSYEQYF. The CDR3 DNA is TGTGCCAGCAGTTGGACTAGCACCTCCTACGAGCAGTACTTC.

CDR3 in amino acids: CASSLSRDRVNREKLFF. The DNA for the CDR3 is TGCGCCAGCAGCCTGTCCCGGGACAGGGTAAATAGGGAAAAACTGTTTTTT. This chain connects TRBV5-1 to TRBJ1-4, with 9 bases that match TRBD1. Germline loops: CDR1 SGHRS, CDR2 YFSETQ. V was clipped by 4 bases and J by 8 bases; unmatched bases: 15. The CDR3 extends over 17 amino acids.

This clone was seen only once. The sample holds other DNA sequences that translate to the same CDR3. The chain couples TRBV7-9 to TRBJ2-1; 10 nucleotides match TRBD2. Germline V CDR1 and CDR2: SEHNR, FQNEAQ (reference sequence). Trimming removed 3 bases from V and 3 bases from J; junction bases left unmatched: 2. The CDR3 covers 15 residues. CDR3 nucleotides: TGTGCCAGCAGCTTGACTAGCGGGCTCTACAATGAGCAGTTCTTC. Protein: CASSLTSGLYNEQFF.

This sequence joins TRBV29-1 and TRBJ2-1; D is possibly TRBD1 (5 bases). V dropped 5 bases and J dropped 5 bases, with 16 bases sitting between them. CDR1 is SQVTM and CDR2 is ANQGSEA in the germline V gene. The CDR3 is 14 amino acids. CDR3 bases: TGCAGCGTTAGAGATAGGGGCAGGCACAATGAGCAGTTCTTC. Translation: CSVRDRGRHNEQFF.

This clone occurred once. The genes are TRBV2 and TRBJ2-3, with D tentatively TRBD1 or TRBD2 (6 bases each). Germline V gives CDR1 SNHLY, CDR2 FYNNEI. Deletions cut 6 bases from V and 2 bases from J, with 30 bases between. The CDR3 consists of 20 residues. CDR3 protein: CASRERRERGVFITTDTQYF. As DNA, the CDR3 is TGTGCCAGCAGGGAAAGGAGGGAGAGGGGGGTGTTTATTACCACAGATACGCAGTATTTT.

This rearrangement joins TRBV7-6 to TRBJ2-7, with D tentatively TRBD1 (6 bases). The CDR3 loop spans 13 amino acids. Germline V CDR1 and CDR2: SGHVS, FNYEAQ. V was trimmed by 3 bases and J by 3 bases, leaving 9 bases between them. The CDR3 reads CASSLGALYEQYF. CDR3 nucleotides: TGTGCCAGCAGCTTGGGGGCACTCTACGAGCAGTACTTC.

This clone was found a few times. V and J are TRBV28 and TRBJ1-2; D perhaps matches TRBD1 (5 bases). CDR1 is MDHEN and CDR2 is SYDVKM in the germline V gene. Trimming pared 3 bases from V and 2 bases from J, leaving 7 bases between. The CDR3 totals 13 residues. The CDR3 DNA reads as TGTGCCAGCAGTTTGGACACGAACTATGGCTACACCTTC. Protein: CASSLDTNYGYTF.

The CDR3 loop is CASSPTAGAGKRTEAFF. Written as DNA, the CDR3 is TGTGCCAGCAGTCCCACCGCCGGGGCAGGGAAGAGAACTGAAGCTTTCTTT. The chain combines TRBV27 with TRBJ1-1, with D maybe TRBD1 (5 bases). The CDR3 is made up of 17 amino acids. V gave up 5 bases and J gave up 5 bases, with 24 bases separating them. The germline CDR1 and CDR2 sequences are MNHEY and SMNVEV (reference sequence).